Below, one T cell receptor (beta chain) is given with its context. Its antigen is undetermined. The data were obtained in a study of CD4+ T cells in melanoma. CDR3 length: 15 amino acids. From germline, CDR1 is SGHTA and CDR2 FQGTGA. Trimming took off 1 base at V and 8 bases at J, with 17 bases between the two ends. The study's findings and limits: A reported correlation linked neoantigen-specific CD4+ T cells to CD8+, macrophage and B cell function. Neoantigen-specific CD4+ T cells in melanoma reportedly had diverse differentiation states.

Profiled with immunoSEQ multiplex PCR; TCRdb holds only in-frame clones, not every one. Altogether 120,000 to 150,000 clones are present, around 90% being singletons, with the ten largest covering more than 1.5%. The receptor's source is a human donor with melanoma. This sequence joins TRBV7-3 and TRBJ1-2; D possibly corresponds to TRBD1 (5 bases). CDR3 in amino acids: CASSLKGPGGDGYTF. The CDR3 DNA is TGTGCCAGCAGCTTAAAGGGTCCTGGTGGGGACGGCTACACCTTC.